One sample yielded the 8 T cell receptor beta chains listed below, sequenced in a study of T cells in Graves' hyperthyroidism and ophthalmopathy. Amplified regions were TCR beta CDR3 sequences from RNA transcripts. The primer set for the first-round RT-PCR of the TCR CDR3 was HTBI. MiXCR, run by TCRdb on the multiplex PCR reads, gives a single entry per CDR3 protein. Of 650,000 to 800,000 distinct CDR3 sequences listed, 45% are singletons. Sequenced input: peripheral blood or thyroid tissue (not recorded which). These receptors came from an adult man with Graves' disease, either hyperthyroidism or ophthalmopathy (not recorded which).

This clonotype was found many times. The rearrangement links TRBV7-2 to TRBJ2-5; TRBD1 matches 9 bases. V lost 4 bases to trimming and J lost 5 bases; unmatched junction nucleotides: 5. Germline CDR1 is SGHTA and CDR2 is FQGNSA. This CDR3 is 14 amino acids long. CDR3 sequence reads: CASSYRGRRETQYF. The CDR3 DNA reads as TGTGCCAGCAGCTACAGGGGGCGCAGGGAGACCCAGTACTTC.

This clonotype was picked up many times. The rearrangement links TRBV7-3 to TRBJ2-2; unclear D gene. This CDR3 is 13 amino acids long. V lost 0 bases and J lost 7, with 6 bases in between. The germline gives CDR1 SGHTA, CDR2 FQGTGA. The CDR3: CASSLTVNGELFF. The CDR3 nucleotides read TGTGCCAGCAGCTTAACAGTAAACGGGGAGCTGTTTTTT.

A word on this clonotype: At one of its ends the junction is not consistent with the germline gene, which may arise from a read error. The genes are TRBV2 and TRBJ1-5; 7 bases match TRBD1. The CDR3 is 15 residues long. CDR1 and CDR2 (germline): SNHLY, FYNNEI. The CDR3 here is CASRPGTASNQPQHF. The CDR3 nucleotides read TGTGCCAGCAGGCCCGGGACAGCCAGCAATCAGCCCCAACATTTT.

This clonotype was found many times. The V and J genes are TRBV7-2 and TRBJ2-7; D is unclear. Germline lookup yields CDR1 SGHTA and CDR2 FQGNSA. There are 14 residues in the CDR3. Trimming shortened V by 2 bases and J by 2 bases, and 10 bases separated the two germline ends. CDR3 DNA sequence: TGTGCCAGCAGCTTATGGGTCGGTCCCTACGAGCAGTACTTC. Protein: CASSLWVGPYEQYF.

This clonotype was seen a handful of times. The chain is built from TRBV20-1 and TRBJ2-7, with D perhaps TRBD1 (6 bases). V was clipped by 8 bases and J by 2 bases, with 13 bases between them. CDR1 and CDR2 from the germline V gene are DFQATT and SNEGSKA (reference sequence). The CDR3 length is 12 residues. In DNA form, the CDR3 reads TGCAGTCCGCACAGGGATACCTACGAGCAGTACTTC. Protein sequence: CSPHRDTYEQYF.

In the case of this clonotype: A much larger clone lies a single base off, so this may be a read error. The CDR3 bases are TGCAGCGTTGAAGAAGCAGGGCGGGATGAAAAACTGTTTTTT. It translates to CSVEEAGRDEKLFF. The J gene is TRBJ1-4, the V gene TRBV29-1; tentatively, D is TRBD1 (5 bases). The germline CDR1 and CDR2 sequences are SQVTM and ANQGSEA. The CDR3 is 14 residues long. Trimming removed 0 bases at V and 6 bases at J, with 11 bases between.

This clonotype was found many times. This chain uses TRBV7-9 with TRBJ2-7; 9 bases line up with TRBD1. Germline V gene lookup returns CDR1 SEHNR and CDR2 FQNEAQ (reference sequence). There are 14 residues in the CDR3. Trimming took 1 base from V and 6 from J; bases not matched to a gene: 4. The CDR3: CASSLVGQGIEQYF. The CDR3 DNA reads TGTGCCAGCAGCTTAGTGGGACAGGGCATCGAGCAGTACTTC.

This chain connects TRBV29-1 to TRBJ1-3, with D possibly being TRBD1 (5 bases). Per the germline V gene, CDR1 is SQVTM and CDR2 is ANQGSEA. With 7 bases removed from V and 3 bases from J, the gap between germline ends came to 19 bases. The CDR3 contains 15 residues. CDR3 DNA: TGCAGCGCCGGACGGGACCGGGGATTTGGAAACACCATATATTTT. Translation: CSAGRDRGFGNTIYF.